This TCR beta chain was recovered during a study of blood T cell repertoires in COVID-19. Study-level background: Donors in the United States, Italy and Spain gave samples during acute or convalescent COVID-19. PBMCs, B-cell-depleted T cells, or T cells provided the cDNA or gDNA that made up the material.

In the original analysis: Scientists estimated how many nucleated cells there were by amplifying reference gene primers. TCRdb keeps only in-frame clones here, not all; method: immunoSEQ multiplex PCR. That table gives V, J and clone size, and the DNA gave D and trimming. The sample contains just under 350,000 clones, about 93% of which appear only once. The germline CDR1 and CDR2 sequences are LGHDT and YNNKEL (reference sequence). The CDR3 contains 15 residues. Trimming shortened V by 3 bases and J by 6 bases, and 12 bases separated the two germline ends. The chain employs TRBV3-1 (or the pseudogene TRBV3-2) and TRBJ1-6, with D possibly being TRBD1 (6 bases). Sample: peripheral blood. This receptor was identified in a woman younger than 30 who had recovered from COVID-19. Here the CDR3 reads CASSQDSGGNSPLHF. The CDR3 nucleotides are TGTGCCAGCAGCCAGGACAGTGGAGGTAATTCACCCCTCCACTTT.